One sample yielded the 22 T cell receptor beta chains listed below, sequenced in a study of somatic mutations in cytotoxic T cells in rheumatoid arthritis. The data were produced by immunoSEQ multiplex PCR, yet TCRdb's version contains in-frame clones alone and is incomplete. The sample includes about 17,000 clones, 74% of them seen just once. The sequenced sample consisted of CD8+ T cells sorted from blood. The receptors stem from a man aged 55 to 70 in good health.

The chain has TRBV19 and TRBJ1-5; perhaps TRBD1 as D (5 bases). This CDR3 has 14 amino acids. CDR1 and CDR2 from the germline V gene are LNHDA and SQIVND (reference sequence). Trimming pared 7 bases from V and 4 bases from J, leaving 14 bases between. The CDR3 nucleotides read TGTGCCAGTAAGGTGGGGCAGAAGAATCAGCCCCAGCATTTT. Encoded protein: CASKVGQKNQPQHF.

V and J are TRBV2 and TRBJ1-2, with D perhaps matching TRBD1 (5 bases). Germline loops: CDR1 SNHLY, CDR2 FYNNEI. This CDR3 contains 16 residues. Trimming left V 2 bases short and J 1 base short, with 14 bases between. The CDR3 sequence is CASSELGQGHNYGYTF. CDR3 DNA: TGTGCCAGCAGTGAACTGGGTCAGGGTCATAACTATGGCTACACCTTC.

The chain joins TRBV7-8 to TRBJ2-7; 10 bases are shared with TRBD1. Germline values: CDR1 SGHVS, CDR2 FQNEAQ. The V gene end was trimmed by 2 bases and the J gene end by 5 bases; junction bases not matched to a gene: 6. This CDR3 comprises 15 residues. The CDR3 reads CASSLTGTGVHEQYF. CDR3 DNA sequence: TGTGCCAGCAGCTTAACCGGGACAGGGGTCCACGAGCAGTACTTC.

The chain links TRBV5-4 to TRBJ2-2; no definite D call. This CDR3 spans 15 amino acids. Germline CDR1 is SGHNT and CDR2 is YYREEE (reference sequence). Trimming cost V 4 bases and J 1 base, with 11 bases left between them. As DNA, the CDR3 is TGTGCCAGCAGCCCGAAGCCAGGGAACACCGGGGAGCTGTTTTTT. Protein product: CASSPKPGNTGELFF.

The chain links TRBV9 to TRBJ2-3, with 10 nucleotides matching TRBD2. CDR3 length: 17 residues. The V segment lost 0 bases and the J segment 2 bases; nucleotides outside the gene matches: 6. CDR1 is SGDLS and CDR2 is YYNGEE in the germline V gene. The CDR3 loop reads CASSVDELAGFTDTQYF. The DNA for the CDR3 is TGTGCCAGCAGCGTAGATGAACTAGCGGGATTCACAGATACGCAGTATTTT.

This sequence joins TRBV7-3 and TRBJ2-1, with D perhaps matching TRBD2 (5 bases). V was cut by 2 bases and J by 6 bases, with 14 bases left in between. Looked up from germline, CDR1 is SGHTA and CDR2 is FQGTGA. The CDR3 runs 15 residues. CDR3 in DNA: TGTGCCAGCAGCTTAGGACGGGGTTATCTCAATGAGCAGTTCTTC. Residues: CASSLGRGYLNEQFF. The complete variable domain, with remaining parts taken from reference TRBV7-3 and TRBJ2-1, reads GAGVSQTPSNKVTEKGKYVELRCDPISGHTALYWYRQSLGQGPEFLIYFQGTGAADDSGLPNDRFFAVRPEGSVSTLKIQRTERGDSAVYLCASSLGRGYLNEQFFGPGTRLTVL.

By proportion, this clone is medium-sized. This sequence joins TRBV5-6 and TRBJ1-3; no definite D call. The CDR3 spans 12 residues. Germline CDR1 SGHDT, CDR2 YYEEEE. The V and J ends lost 3 bases and 4 bases respectively, with 5 bases between them. DNA for the CDR3: TGTGCCAGCAGCTCCAGGGGAAACACCATATATTTT. Translation gives CASSSRGNTIYF.

The chain links TRBV18 to TRBJ2-3, with TRBD2 identical over 7 bases. The junction had 8 bases not matched to a gene; V was cut back by 6 bases and J by 2 bases. The CDR3 covers 15 residues. CDR1 is KGHSH, CDR2 LQKENI, per germline. In nucleotides, the CDR3 is TGTGCCAGCTCCCCCACCAGGGACTACACAGATACGCAGTATTTT. This encodes CASSPTRDYTDTQYF.

This clone was found a few times. V usage is TRBV27 and J usage is TRBJ1-5; D might be TRBD1 (6 bases). The CDR3 runs 16 residues. V lost 4 bases and J 1 base, leaving 14 bases between the germline ends. CDR1 and CDR2 from the germline V gene are MNHEY and SMNVEV (reference sequence). The CDR3 sequence: CASSSLDSPSNQPQHF. In nucleotides, the CDR3 is TGTGCCAGCAGTTCCCTGGACAGCCCAAGCAATCAGCCCCAGCATTTT.

The V gene is TRBV5-1, the J gene TRBJ2-2; perhaps TRBD2 as D (5 bases). This CDR3 has 16 amino acids. CDR1 is SGHRS, CDR2 YFSETQ, per germline. V was pared by 4 bases and J by 1 base, with 14 bases between. The chain's CDR3 is CASSPSEGVNTGELFF. In DNA, the CDR3 is TGCGCCAGCAGCCCCAGCGAGGGAGTGAACACCGGGGAGCTGTTTTTT.

The chain combines TRBV7-9 with TRBJ2-7; 9 positions match TRBD1. This CDR3 contains 15 residues. J gave up 2 bases and V 8 bases, and 10 bases lay outside the gene matches. Germline CDR1 reads SEHNR; CDR2 reads FQNEAQ (reference sequence). This CDR3 is CASGDRDRDTYEQYF. The CDR3 bases are TGTGCCAGCGGCGACCGGGACAGGGACACCTACGAGCAGTACTTC. The whole variable domain, filled in from reference TRBV7-9 and TRBJ2-7, reads DTGVSQNPRHKITKRGQNVTFRCDPISEHNRLYWYRQTLGQGPEFLTYFQNEAQLEKSRLLSDRFSAERPKGSFSTLEIQRTEQGDSAMYLCASGDRDRDTYEQYFGPGTRLTVT.

V is TRBV19 and J is TRBJ2-7; 7 nucleotides align to TRBD1. Germline CDR1 and CDR2: LNHDA and SQIVND (reference sequence). V gave up 1 base and J gave up 5 bases; unmatched junction bases: 5. This CDR3 has 14 residues. CDR3 in amino acids: CASSIGTGVNEQYF. CDR3 DNA sequence: TGTGCCAGTAGTATAGGAACAGGGGTCAACGAGCAGTACTTC.

This sequence joins TRBV11-2 and TRBJ2-1, with 8 bases aligning to TRBD1. Trimming removed 1 base from V and 4 bases from J; junction bases left unmatched: 3. The CDR3 length is 15 residues. The V gene's germline CDR1 is SGHAT and CDR2 FQNNGV. The CDR3, as DNA: TGTGCCAGCAGCTTAGTTCAGGGGGCATACAATGAGCAGTTCTTC. Translation: CASSLVQGAYNEQFF.

This chain connects TRBV19 to TRBJ2-5; 11 bases fit TRBD2. The CDR3 consists of 15 residues. Germline-derived CDR1 and CDR2 are LNHDA and SQIVND (reference sequence). Trimming took 6 bases from V and 2 from J; bases not matched to a gene: 5. The CDR3: CASRLLAGAQETQYF. CDR3 DNA sequence: TGTGCCAGTAGGTTACTAGCGGGAGCACAAGAGACCCAGTACTTC.

The chain uses TRBV7-6 and TRBJ1-1; 8 positions agree with TRBD1. Germline V gene data show CDR1 as SGHVS and CDR2 as FNYEAQ. CDR3 length: 15 amino acids. Germline trimming cut 2 bases from V and 6 bases from J; bases unmatched to any gene: 8. CDR3 coding DNA: TGTGCCAGCAGCTTAAGCGACAGGGGAGGCCCTGAAGCTTTCTTT. Translating gives CASSLSDRGGPEAFF.

CDR3 loop: CASSQGRQGAWYTGELFF. In DNA, the CDR3 is TGCGCCAGCAGCCAAGGAAGGCAGGGGGCTTGGTACACCGGGGAGCTGTTTTTT. The chain has TRBV4-3 and TRBJ2-2, with 8 nucleotides matching TRBD1. This CDR3 has 18 amino acids. Looked up from germline, CDR1 is LGHNA and CDR2 is YSLEER. Unmatched junction bases numbered 10, after V lost 1 base and J lost 3 bases.

In its sample, this clone was seen a few times. The rearrangement joins TRBV18 to TRBJ2-7, with D possibly being TRBD1 (5 bases). Trimming cost V 2 bases and J 2 bases, with 13 bases left between them. Germline values: CDR1 KGHSH, CDR2 LQKENI. The CDR3 length is 15 residues. Here the CDR3 reads CASSPVQGWAYEQYF. CDR3 DNA sequence: TGTGCCAGCTCACCAGTCCAGGGATGGGCCTACGAGCAGTACTTC.

The rearrangement uses TRBV4-3 and TRBJ1-2; D might be TRBD1 (5 bases). This CDR3 comprises 15 residues. Germline V gives CDR1 LGHNA, CDR2 YSLEER. With 4 bases removed from V and 4 bases from J, the gap between germline ends came to 16 bases. CDR3 sequence (DNA): TGCGCCAGCAGCCCCGGCGCGGGGCTTGTCTATGGCTACACCTTC. Its protein is CASSPGAGLVYGYTF.

The V call is TRBV11-1, the J call TRBJ2-7; D possibly corresponds to TRBD2 (6 bases). Germline V gene data show CDR1 as SGHAT and CDR2 as FQDESV (reference sequence). This CDR3 region has 14 residues. Trimming pared 4 bases from V and 5 bases from J, leaving 15 bases between. The CDR3 loop reads CASSSAGSPHEQYF. The CDR3 DNA follows: TGTGCCAGCAGCTCTGCCGGGAGCCCCCACGAGCAGTACTTC.

This chain joins TRBV2 and TRBJ2-2, with 8 bases matching TRBD2. The V and J ends lost 7 bases and 4 bases, in that order; junction bases with no gene match: 5. The CDR3 is 14 amino acids. Germline values: CDR1 SNHLY, CDR2 FYNNEI. CDR3 sequence: CASTGLAGTGELFF. The CDR3 DNA follows: TGTGCCAGCACCGGACTAGCTGGCACCGGGGAGCTGTTTTTT.

The CDR3 nucleotides are TGCGCCAGCAGCCTCACACAGGGGGCGCGATACGAGCAGTACTTC. Translated, it gives CASSLTQGARYEQYF. The chain is built from TRBV4-1 and TRBJ2-7; 9 bases fit TRBD1. Looked up from germline, CDR1 is MGHRA and CDR2 is YSYEKL. This CDR3 is 15 amino acids long. With V trimmed by 4 bases and J by 4 bases, 8 bases remained unmatched.

This chain links TRBV4-1 with TRBJ2-7; 10 bases align to TRBD1. The J segment lost 3 bases and the V segment lost 2 bases, leaving 10 bases of the junction unmatched. Germline-derived CDR1 and CDR2 are MGHRA and YSYEKL. The CDR3 length is 17 residues. DNA of the CDR3: TGCGCCAGCAGCCAAATCTTGGGGGGGACAGGGGACTACGAGCAGTACTTC. It encodes CASSQILGGTGDYEQYF.